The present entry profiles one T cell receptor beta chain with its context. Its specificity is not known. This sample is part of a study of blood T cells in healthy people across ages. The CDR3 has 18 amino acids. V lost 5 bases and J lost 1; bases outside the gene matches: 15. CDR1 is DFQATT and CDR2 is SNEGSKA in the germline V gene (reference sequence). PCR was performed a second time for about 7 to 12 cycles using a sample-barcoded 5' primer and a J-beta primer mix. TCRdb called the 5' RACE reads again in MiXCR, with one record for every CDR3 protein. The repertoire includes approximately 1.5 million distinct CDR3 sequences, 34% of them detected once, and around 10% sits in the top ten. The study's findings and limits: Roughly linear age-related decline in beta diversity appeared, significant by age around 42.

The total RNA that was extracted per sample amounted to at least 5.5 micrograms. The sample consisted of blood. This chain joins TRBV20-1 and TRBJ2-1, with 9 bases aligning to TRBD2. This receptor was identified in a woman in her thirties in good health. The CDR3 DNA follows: TGCAGTGCTTGGGCTAGCGGGACATTCCTCCGGTCCTACAATGAGCAGTTCTTC. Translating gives CSAWASGTFLRSYNEQFF.